Presented here are 2 T cell receptor beta chains from one specimen sequenced in a study of T cell changes during pregnancy in multiple sclerosis. The data were produced by immunoSEQ multiplex PCR, yet TCRdb's version contains in-frame clones alone and is incomplete. The profile shows tens of thousands of clones, 80% to 95% of them singletons. The specimen was peripheral blood, collected in the third trimester of pregnancy. The source is a female donor in good health, enrolled as a control in a pregnancy study.

This chain joins TRBV6-1 and TRBJ1-2; D is unresolved. Germline V gene sequence: CDR1 MNHNS, CDR2 SASEGT. The CDR3 runs to 14 residues. The V end lost 0 bases, the J end lost 4 bases, and 9 bases lay between the germline ends. CDR3 sequence reads: CASSEAAVSYGYTF. The DNA for the CDR3 is TGTGCCAGCAGTGAAGCCGCAGTTTCCTATGGCTACACCTTC.

This clone was detected only once. The gene calls are TRBV4-1 and TRBJ1-1; D uncertain. The V end was cut by 1 base, the J end by 1 base, with 16 bases between. In germline, CDR1 is MGHRA, CDR2 YSYEKL. CDR3 size: 17 residues. The DNA of the CDR3 is TGCGCCAGCAGCCAAGTAATAACACCCTCCCCGAACACTGAAGCTTTCTTT. Its protein product is CASSQVITPSPNTEAFF.